This record looks at one T cell receptor beta chain sequence and its context. The data stem from a study of beta chain features in type 1 diabetes. Of the isolated RNA, all was reverse transcribed, and so the sequenced material was expressed TCRB transcripts. Only in-frame clones appear in the TCRdb table, and some are missing; sequencing was by immunoSEQ multiplex PCR. The table includes about 290,000 clones, roughly 8% detected once. Trimming took off 4 bases at V and 8 bases at J, with 9 bases between the two ends. The length of the CDR3 is 13 residues. Germline lookup yields CDR1 LNHDA and CDR2 SQIVND (reference sequence).

Source material: central memory CD4+ T cells from blood. The V and J genes are TRBV19 and TRBJ1-6; D not resolved. This receptor was identified in a woman between 18 and 30 years old in good health. The CDR3 DNA reads TGTGCCAGTAGTACCCGATCGGATTCACCCCTCCACTTT. Translation: CASSTRSDSPLHF.